This entry concerns a single TCR beta chain. Its antigen is not identified. This entry comes from a study of cytomegalovirus exposure and HLA in healthy donors. Study-wide results and limits: Associated with HLA alleles at 0.05 false discovery rate in a later analysis were some 18,000 TCR beta sequences. Later examination showed HLA-associated TCR beta chains had greater clonal expansion than equally common others.

V was pared by 5 bases and J by 5 bases, with 3 bases of the junction left unmatched. The CDR3 runs to 12 residues. Germline CDR1 and CDR2: SGHTA and FQGNSA. This PCR relied on a set of 60 Vbeta primers and 13 Jbeta primers. Original processing methods: Later analysis identified around 85 million unique TCR beta chains, about 10 million shared. Measured with immunoSEQ multiplex PCR; TCRdb has only the in-frame clones, and not every one. For V, J and clone size, that table is used; D and trimming come from the DNA. Seen in this sample are some 110,000 clones; the ten most common clones hold about 6.8%.

The TCR originated in a man in his forties in good health and CMV-seropositive. The genes are TRBV7-2 and TRBJ2-7, with 7 bases aligning to TRBD2. Sequenced input: PBMCs. This CDR3 reads CASSDGTNEQYF. The CDR3 coding sequence is TGTGCCAGCAGCGACGGGACTAACGAGCAGTACTTC.